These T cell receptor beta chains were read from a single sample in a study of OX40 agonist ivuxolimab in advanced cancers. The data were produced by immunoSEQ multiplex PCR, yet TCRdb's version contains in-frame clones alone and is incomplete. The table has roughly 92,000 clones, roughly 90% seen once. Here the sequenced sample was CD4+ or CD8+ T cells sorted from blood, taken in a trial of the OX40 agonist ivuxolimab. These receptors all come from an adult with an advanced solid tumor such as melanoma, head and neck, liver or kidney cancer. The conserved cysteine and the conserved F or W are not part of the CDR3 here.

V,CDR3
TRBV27,ASSLYATSGSTDTQY
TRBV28,ASSYGGGDGYT
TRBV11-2,ASSQRRSPRTQY
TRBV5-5,ASSLASTGYT
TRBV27,ASSSQGKKPQY
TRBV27,ASSQGTAPEEGYT
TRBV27,ASSRTGGAADTQY
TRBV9,ASSVDRGYEQY
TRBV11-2,ASSLAPHNEQF
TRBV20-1,SARAANEQF
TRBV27,ASGPLGLADTQY
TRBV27,ASSPRGGAPYEQY
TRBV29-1,SVEDRSNGNTIY
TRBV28,ASRAGTSGHYNEQF
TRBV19,ASSIGSGRVDTQY
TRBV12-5,ASGLDPGLAIYEQY
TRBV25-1,ASSGETAPYGYT
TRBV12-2,ASRLAWDRGLDEQY
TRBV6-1,ASSEYYNSPLH
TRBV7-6,ASWTGSSFSGNTIY
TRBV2,ASRATVSYGQY
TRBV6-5,ASSYSIRVGEQF
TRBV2,ASSDGYNEQF
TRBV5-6,ASSSRGGRRSVSGNTIY
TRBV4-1,ASSQVPGDEQY
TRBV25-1,ATSPGMGSDTQY
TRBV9,ASSVPDSYNEQF
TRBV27,ASREGNTEAF
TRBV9,ASSVGSGVEAF
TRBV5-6,ASSLLSRGGYEQY
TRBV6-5,ASSYSGQGTYEQY